This T cell receptor beta chain was found in a study of blood T cell repertoires in COVID-19. Study details: The study drew acute and convalescent COVID-19 samples from the United States, Italy and Spain. From T cells, B-cell-depleted T cells, or PBMCs came the material, which was cDNA or gDNA.

Original data processing: Amplification of reference gene primers was used by the study to estimate nucleated cell counts. Data came from immunoSEQ multiplex PCR; TCRdb stores just in-frame clones and leaves some out. From that table come the V and J calls and clone size; the DNA was used to work out D and trimming. The sample carries just over 90,000 clones, 80% recorded once. V lost 0 bases and J 8 bases, leaving 19 bases between the germline ends. The CDR3 has 17 amino acids. Germline CDR1 SEHNR, CDR2 FQNEAQ (reference sequence). This chain links TRBV7-9 with TRBJ1-4, with TRBD1 as a possible D gene (5 bases). The specimen sequenced was peripheral blood. The clonotype comes from a human donor in a cohort sampled during active COVID-19. DNA of the CDR3: TGTGCCAGCAGCTTAGCAGGAGGGGAAGGGCTAAGGGAAAAACTGTTTTTT. As protein: CASSLAGGEGLREKLFF.